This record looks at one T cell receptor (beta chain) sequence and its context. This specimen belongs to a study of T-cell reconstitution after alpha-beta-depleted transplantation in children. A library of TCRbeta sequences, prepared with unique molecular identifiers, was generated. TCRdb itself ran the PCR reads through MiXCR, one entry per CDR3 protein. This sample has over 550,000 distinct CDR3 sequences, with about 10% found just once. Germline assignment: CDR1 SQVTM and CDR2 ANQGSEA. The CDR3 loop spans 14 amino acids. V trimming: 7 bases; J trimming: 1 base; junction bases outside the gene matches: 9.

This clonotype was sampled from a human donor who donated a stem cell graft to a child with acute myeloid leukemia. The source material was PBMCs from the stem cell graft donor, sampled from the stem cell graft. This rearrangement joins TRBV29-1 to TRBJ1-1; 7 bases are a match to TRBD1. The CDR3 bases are TGCAGCGCCCCGGGACAGCCGCCGAACACTGAAGCTTTCTTT. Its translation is CSAPGQPPNTEAFF.